This T cell receptor beta chain was recovered during a study of cytomegalovirus exposure and HLA in healthy donors. Study conclusions and caveats: In a later analysis, common viral pathogens appeared linked to several of the most significant clusters.

PCR primers comprised 60 Vbeta and 13 Jbeta primers. Sequencing used immunoSEQ multiplex PCR; TCRdb keeps in-frame clones, though not all of them. The sample contains roughly 160,000 clones, approximately 82% of which appear only once. About this clone: Antigen specificity is unknown.

Sequences were obtained from PBMCs. This receptor was taken from a male donor in good health and CMV-seropositive.

CDR3 DNA: TGTGCCAGCAGCTTAGCAGGAGGGCTCGGCACTGAAGCTTTCTTT. Protein: CASSLAGGLGTEAFF. The rearrangement uses TRBV11-2 and TRBJ1-1; D call uncertain. CDR3 size: 15 residues. V was shortened by 1 base and J by 4 bases, with 13 bases between the two germline ends. Germline V CDR1 and CDR2: SGHAT, FQNNGV.